This T cell receptor (beta chain) was found in a study of lymphopenia after photon versus proton radiotherapy. TCRdb keeps only in-frame clones here, not all; method: immunoSEQ multiplex PCR. The sample gives tens of thousands of clones, approximately 84% of which show up once; approximately 2% is in the top ten. CDR1 and CDR2 from the germline V gene are SGHNT and YENEEA. The CDR3 sequence is 13 residues long. The V end was cut by 3 bases, the J end by 0 bases, with 4 bases between. As to this clone: Its antigen is currently unknown.

Notes on the study in general: After the lymphocyte nadir, photon-treated repertoires showed oligoclonal expansion, especially of CD8+ Temra cells. Relative stability marked proton patients; photon patients lost diversity and naive cells. Better survival with proton therapy was suggested as possible, not demonstrated.

The sequences come from peripheral blood, collected from a patient treated with proton-based radiotherapy. The V gene is TRBV11-3, the J gene TRBJ2-3; D is unclear. This sequence was found in a man aged 55 to 69 with pancreatic cancer. CDR3 in DNA: TGTGCCAGCAGCTTGGTCAGCACAGATACGCAGTATTTT. It is translated as CASSLVSTDTQYF.